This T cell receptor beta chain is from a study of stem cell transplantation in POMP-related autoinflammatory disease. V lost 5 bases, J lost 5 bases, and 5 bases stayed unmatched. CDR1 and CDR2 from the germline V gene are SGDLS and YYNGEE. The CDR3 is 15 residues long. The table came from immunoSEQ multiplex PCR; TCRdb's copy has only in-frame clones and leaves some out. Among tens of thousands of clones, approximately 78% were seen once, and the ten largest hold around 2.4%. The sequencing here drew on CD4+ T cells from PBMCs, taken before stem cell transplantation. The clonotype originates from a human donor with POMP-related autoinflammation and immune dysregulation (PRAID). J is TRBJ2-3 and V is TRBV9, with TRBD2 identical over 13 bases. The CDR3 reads CASSGLAGAQDTQYF. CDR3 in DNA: TGTGCCAGCAGTGGACTAGCGGGAGCTCAAGATACGCAGTATTTT.